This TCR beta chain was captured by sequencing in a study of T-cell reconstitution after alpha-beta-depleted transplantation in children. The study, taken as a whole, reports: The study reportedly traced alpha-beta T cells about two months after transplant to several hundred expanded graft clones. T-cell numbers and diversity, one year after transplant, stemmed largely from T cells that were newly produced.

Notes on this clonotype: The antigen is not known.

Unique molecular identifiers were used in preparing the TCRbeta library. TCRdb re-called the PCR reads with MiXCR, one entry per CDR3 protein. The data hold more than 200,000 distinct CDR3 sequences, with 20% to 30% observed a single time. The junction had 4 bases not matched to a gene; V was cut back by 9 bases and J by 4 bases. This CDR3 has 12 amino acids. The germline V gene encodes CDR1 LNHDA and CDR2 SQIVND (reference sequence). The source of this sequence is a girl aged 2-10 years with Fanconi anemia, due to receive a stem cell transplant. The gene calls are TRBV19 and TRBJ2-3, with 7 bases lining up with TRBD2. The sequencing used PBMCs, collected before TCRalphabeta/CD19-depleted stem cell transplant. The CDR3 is CASCGSPDTQYF. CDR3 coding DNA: TGTGCCAGCTGCGGGAGCCCAGATACGCAGTATTTT.